One sample yielded the 4 T cell receptor beta chains listed below, sequenced in a study of cytomegalovirus exposure and HLA in healthy donors. The table came from immunoSEQ multiplex PCR; TCRdb's copy has only in-frame clones and leaves some out. The repertoire includes approximately 200,000 clones, 75% to 85% of them detected once, and under 15% sits in the top ten. Sequenced: PBMCs. The receptors were sampled from a woman in her twenties or thirties in good health and CMV-seropositive.

This clone was observed a handful of times. The chain uses TRBV10-3 and TRBJ2-1, with a possible D match to TRBD2 (6 bases). Germline V gene lookup returns CDR1 ENHRY and CDR2 SYGVKD. The CDR3 consists of 11 residues. The V and J ends lost 3 bases and 9 bases respectively, with 6 bases between them. DNA for the CDR3: TGTGCCATCAGTGACGGGGGTGAGCAGTTCTTC. Translating it yields CAISDGGEQFF.

V gene TRBV5-1 combines with J gene TRBJ2-6, with D maybe TRBD1 (6 bases). The V end was cut by 0 bases, the J end by 5 bases, with 9 bases between. The CDR3 covers 15 residues. Germline lookup yields CDR1 SGHRS and CDR2 YFSETQ. This CDR3 is CASSLVQGRANVLTF. The DNA of the CDR3 is TGCGCCAGCAGCTTGGTACAGGGAAGGGCCAACGTCCTGACTTTC. The full variable domain, rest sourced from reference TRBV5-1 and TRBJ2-6, is KAGVTQTPRYLIKTRGQQVTLSCSPISGHRSVSWYQQTPGQGLQFLFEYFSETQRNKGNFPGRFSGRQFSNSRSEMNVSTLELGDSALYLCASSLVQGRANVLTFGAGSRLTVL.

The chain couples TRBV5-1 to TRBJ2-1, with unresolved D. Deletions cut 0 bases from V and 2 bases from J, with 9 bases between. CDR1 and CDR2 from the germline V gene are SGHRS and YFSETQ. The CDR3 runs 15 residues. CDR3 DNA: TGCGCCAGCAGCTTGGGAGCGCTTACCTACAATGAGCAGTTCTTC. Amino acid sequence: CASSLGALTYNEQFF.

The rearrangement links TRBV28 to TRBJ2-6; 10 bases line up with TRBD1. CDR1 MDHEN and CDR2 SYDVKM come from the germline V gene. This CDR3 contains 16 residues. V lost 8 bases and J lost 0; bases outside the gene matches: 4. The CDR3 reads CASRQGAYSGANVLTF. The CDR3, as DNA: TGTGCCAGCCGACAGGGGGCCTACTCTGGGGCCAACGTCCTGACTTTC.